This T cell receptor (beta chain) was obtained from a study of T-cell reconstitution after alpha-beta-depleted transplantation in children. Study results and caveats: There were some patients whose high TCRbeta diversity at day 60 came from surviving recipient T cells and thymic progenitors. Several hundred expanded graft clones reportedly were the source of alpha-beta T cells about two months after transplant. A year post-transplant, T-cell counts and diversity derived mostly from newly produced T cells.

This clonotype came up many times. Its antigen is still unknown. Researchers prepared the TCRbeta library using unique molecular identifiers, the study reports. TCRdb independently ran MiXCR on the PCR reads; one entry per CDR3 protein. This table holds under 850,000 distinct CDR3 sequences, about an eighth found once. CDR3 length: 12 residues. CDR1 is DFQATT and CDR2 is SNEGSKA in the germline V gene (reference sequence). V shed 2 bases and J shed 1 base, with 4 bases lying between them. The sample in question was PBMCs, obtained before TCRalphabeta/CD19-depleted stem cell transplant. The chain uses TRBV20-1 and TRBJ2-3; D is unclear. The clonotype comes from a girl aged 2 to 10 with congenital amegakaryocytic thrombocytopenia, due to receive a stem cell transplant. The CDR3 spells CSARIGTDTQYF. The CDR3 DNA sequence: TGCAGTGCTAGAATCGGCACAGATACGCAGTATTTT.